These 17 T cell receptor beta chains came from one sample sequenced in a study of regulatory T cells in long-lasting Graves disease. Researchers made TCR beta libraries by using iRepertoire HTBI primers and running Arm-PCR on CDR3 regions. TCRdb reanalysed the multiplex PCR reads using MiXCR and keeps one entry per CDR3 protein. The table records roughly 420,000 distinct CDR3 sequences, 12% to 15% of them present only once. The time point here: newly diagnosed GD, antithyroid drugs for less than 3 months. After RNA was extracted from PBMCs, the TCR library was made from it. The sample also formed part of further work on T cells in Graves' hyperthyroidism and ophthalmopathy.

The starting material was peripheral blood mononuclear cells (PBMCs), obtained at new diagnosis, from a patient treated with antithyroid drugs. The receptors derive from a woman aged 45-65 years with Graves disease.

The gene calls are TRBV4-1 and TRBJ2-7, with 9 bases lining up with TRBD2. The CDR3 loop spans 16 amino acids. Germline lookup yields CDR1 MGHRA and CDR2 YSYEKL. Trimming at V came to 1 base and at J to 3 bases, leaving 7 bases not matched to a gene. The CDR3 sequence is CASSQAPSGIVYEQYF. DNA for the CDR3: TGCGCCAGCAGCCAAGCCCCTAGCGGGATCGTCTACGAGCAGTACTTC.

This clonotype showed up just a few times. The rearrangement uses TRBV9 and TRBJ2-7, with unresolved D. There are 13 residues in the CDR3. CDR1 is SGDLS and CDR2 is YYNGEE in the germline V gene. The V end was cut by 0 bases, the J end by 3 bases, with 7 bases between. CDR3 residues: CASSVAPGYEQYF. CDR3 bases: TGTGCCAGCAGCGTAGCTCCGGGCTACGAGCAGTACTTC.

A few counts support this clonotype. The chain carries TRBV6-2 or TRBV6-3 and TRBJ2-7; D is ambiguous. Trimming pared 2 bases from V and 5 bases from J, leaving 10 bases between. The CDR3 is 13 amino acids. The germline V gene encodes CDR1 MNHEY and CDR2 SVGEGT. CDR3 DNA: TGTGCCAGCAGTTACGCTGGGCCAAACGAGCAGTACTTC. This codes for CASSYAGPNEQYF.

This clonotype was seen many times. The chain has TRBV7-8 and TRBJ2-1; a possible D gene is TRBD2 (5 bases). Germline V lookup: CDR1 SGHVS, CDR2 FQNEAQ. The V and J ends lost 1 base and 4 bases respectively, with 11 bases between them. The CDR3 runs 15 residues. CDR3 DNA: TGTGCCAGCAGCTTAGTCGTAGGCGGGTACAATGAGCAGTTCTTC. This translates into CASSLVVGGYNEQFF.

The gene calls are TRBV19 and TRBJ2-7; 11 nucleotides match TRBD2. Germline CDR1 LNHDA, CDR2 SQIVND (reference sequence). The V and J ends lost 3 bases and 2 bases, in that order; junction bases with no gene match: 12. The CDR3 has 18 residues. The CDR3 loop is CASSIQSPHSGRAYEQYF. The CDR3, as DNA: TGTGCCAGTAGTATTCAATCCCCCCATAGCGGGAGGGCCTACGAGCAGTACTTC.

This clonotype showed up many times. This chain joins TRBV3-1 and TRBJ2-3; 7 bases align to TRBD2. This CDR3 region has 14 residues. CDR1 and CDR2 from the germline V gene are LGHDT and YNNKEL (reference sequence). After removal of 0 bases from V and 6 bases from J, the junction contained 3 bases not matched to a gene. This chain's CDR3 is CASSQDTSADTQYF. For the CDR3, the DNA is TGTGCCAGCAGCCAAGATACTAGCGCCGATACGCAGTATTTT.

This clonotype showed up many times. The chain is built from TRBV2 and TRBJ2-2; no definite D call. The length of the CDR3 is 13 residues. Germline V gene sequence: CDR1 SNHLY, CDR2 FYNNEI. V was pared by 7 bases and J by 4 bases, with 10 bases between. The CDR3 here is CASKAETTGELFF. The DNA of the CDR3 is TGTGCCAGCAAGGCAGAAACCACCGGGGAGCTGTTTTTT.

The gene calls are TRBV7-2 and TRBJ2-7, with 13 nucleotides matching TRBD2. The germline CDR1 and CDR2 sequences are SGHTA and FQGNSA. The CDR3 has 17 residues. The V segment lost 7 bases and the J segment 7 bases; nucleotides outside the gene matches: 16. The CDR3 DNA sequence: TGTGCCAGCAATTCCCCCGGGACTAGCGGGACCGCTTTGGAGCAGTACTTC. Protein product: CASNSPGTSGTALEQYF. Combining the CDR3 with reference TRBV7-2 and TRBJ2-7 gives the whole variable domain GAGVSQSPSNKVTEKGKDVELRCDPISGHTALYWYRQSLGQGLEFLIYFQGNSAPDKSGLPSDRFSAERTGGSVSTLTIQRTQQEDSAVYLCASNSPGTSGTALEQYFGPGTRLTVT.

This clonotype was counted many times. The CDR3 region has the DNA TGTGCCAGCTTAGCGGGAGGGGGCAATGAGCAGTTCTTC. Encoded protein: CASLAGGGNEQFF. The rearrangement joins TRBV2 to TRBJ2-1, with 11 bases identical to TRBD2. Germline CDR1 SNHLY, CDR2 FYNNEI. V lost 8 bases and J lost 6; bases outside the gene matches: 3. The CDR3 is 13 amino acids.

The V gene is TRBV19, the J gene TRBJ2-2, with 7 bases lining up with TRBD1. CDR1 LNHDA and CDR2 SQIVND come from the germline V gene (reference sequence). After removal of 6 bases from V and 6 bases from J, the junction contained 7 bases not matched to a gene. The CDR3 sequence is 14 residues long. CDR3 in amino acids: CASRTQGTAGELFF. Here the CDR3 DNA reads TGTGCCAGTAGGACACAGGGGACGGCCGGGGAGCTGTTTTTT.

The V call is TRBV28, the J call TRBJ1-1, with TRBD1 as a possible D gene (5 bases). Trimming removed 1 base at V and 1 base at J, with 10 bases between. The germline CDR1 and CDR2 sequences are MDHEN and SYDVKM. The CDR3 loop spans 15 amino acids. CDR3: CASSLLQGQNTEAFF. CDR3 bases: TGTGCCAGCAGTTTATTGCAGGGTCAGAACACTGAAGCTTTCTTT. The variable domain in full, with the rest retrieved from reference TRBV28 and TRBJ1-1, is DVKVTQSSRYLVKRTGEKVFLECVQDMDHENMFWYRQDPGLGLRLIYFSYDVKMKEKGDIPEGYSVSREKKERFSLILESASTNQTSMYLCASSLLQGQNTEAFFGQGTRLTVV.

There are a few counts of this clonotype. This chain uses TRBV7-3 with TRBJ1-3, with D possibly matching TRBD1 (5 bases). Germline loops: CDR1 SGHTA, CDR2 FQGTGA. Trimming left V 3 bases short and J 0 bases short, with 15 bases between. CDR3 length: 17 residues. The CDR3 DNA is TGTGCCAGCAGCTTCAATGACCGACAGTTCTCTGGAAACACCATATATTTT. Translated: CASSFNDRQFSGNTIYF. Using reference TRBV7-3 and TRBJ1-3 for the parts outside the CDR3, the full variable domain is GAGVSQTPSNKVTEKGKYVELRCDPISGHTALYWYRQSLGQGPEFLIYFQGTGAADDSGLPNDRFFAVRPEGSVSTLKIQRTERGDSAVYLCASSFNDRQFSGNTIYFGEGSWLTVV.

This clonotype occurred many times. The chain links TRBV20-1 to TRBJ2-1, with 14 positions matching TRBD2. Germline assignment: CDR1 DFQATT and CDR2 SNEGSKA (reference sequence). V lost 6 bases, J lost 8 bases, and 6 bases stayed unmatched. CDR3 length: 14 amino acids. The CDR3 region has the DNA TGCAGTGCGGGACTAGCGGGAGCTCTGGATGAGCAGTTCTTC. Translating it yields CSAGLAGALDEQFF.

This rearrangement joins TRBV25-1 to TRBJ1-1; a weak D match, TRBD1 (5 bases). V gave up 3 bases and J gave up 3 bases, with 14 bases separating them. Germline V CDR1 and CDR2: MGHDK, SYGVNS. This CDR3 spans 15 amino acids. For the CDR3, the DNA is TGTGCCAGCAGTGACCCGAGGAGAGGGGACACTGAAGCTTTCTTT. Translating gives CASSDPRRGDTEAFF.

CDR3 protein: CASSASRGVSGANVLTF. For the CDR3, the DNA is TGTGCCAGCAGTGCCTCCCGGGGAGTCTCTGGGGCCAACGTCCTGACTTTC. This sequence joins TRBV27 and TRBJ2-6; a possible D gene is TRBD2 (5 bases). Trimming took off 5 bases at V and 0 bases at J, with 14 bases between the two ends. CDR1 is MNHEY and CDR2 is SMNVEV in the germline V gene (reference sequence). The CDR3 contains 17 residues.

The chain couples TRBV6-1 to TRBJ1-6, with 7 bases that match TRBD1. The CDR3 spans 15 residues. With V trimmed by 6 bases and J by 10 bases, 12 bases remained unmatched. Germline assignment: CDR1 MNHNS and CDR2 SASEGT. The CDR3 spells CASRPMTGFTSPLHF. For the CDR3, the DNA is TGTGCCAGCAGACCTATGACAGGGTTCACATCACCCCTCCACTTT.

This clonotype was detected only a few times. The chain combines TRBV6-1 with TRBJ1-3; 7 nucleotides match TRBD1. This CDR3 region has 14 residues. V shed 8 bases, J shed 0 bases, and the junction held 4 bases outside the gene matches. The germline CDR1 and CDR2 sequences are MNHNS and SASEGT. In nucleotides, the CDR3 is TGTGCCAGCGGACAGGCTTTCTCTGGAAACACCATATATTTT. This gives the protein CASGQAFSGNTIYF.